The rows below give T cell receptor beta chains drawn from one sample of a study of blood T cell repertoires in COVID-19. Measured with immunoSEQ multiplex PCR; TCRdb has only the in-frame clones, and not every one. Counted here are over 250,000 clones, around 90% occurring once; the ten biggest clones make up approximately 2.6%. Sequencing was performed on peripheral blood. The source is a person aged 18 to 35 with COVID-19, enrolled during active disease. The CDR3 runs from the conserved cysteine through the conserved F or W. D genes are given only for firm matches. The listing skips clone size in some rows; elsewhere it reads once, few, many or a size class.

CDR3nt: TGTGCCAGCAGGCAGGGGGCGATTTATGGCTACACCTTC
CDR3aa: CASRQGAIYGYTF
abundance: .
v_gene: TRBV12-3/TRBV12-4
d_gene: TRBD1
j_gene: TRBJ1-2

CDR3nt: TGTGCCAGCAGTTACTCGATATCGGGGGACTATGGCTACACCTTC
CDR3aa: CASSYSISGDYGYTF
abundance: .
v_gene: TRBV6-5
d_gene: .
j_gene: TRBJ1-2

CDR3nt: TGTGCCAGCAGCTTAGTAGGGGGGACAGGGACAGATACGCAGTATTTT
CDR3aa: CASSLVGGTGTDTQYF
abundance: few
v_gene: TRBV7-2
d_gene: TRBD1
j_gene: TRBJ2-3

CDR3nt: TGTGCCAGCAGTGCTACCGGGACAGGGCCAAATCAGCCCCAGCATTTT
CDR3aa: CASSATGTGPNQPQHF
abundance: once
v_gene: TRBV25-1
d_gene: TRBD1
j_gene: TRBJ1-5

CDR3nt: TGTGCCAGCAGTTTGTCCAGGTACACTGAAGCTTTCTTT
CDR3aa: CASSLSRYTEAFF
abundance: .
v_gene: TRBV12-3/TRBV12-4
d_gene: .
j_gene: TRBJ1-1

CDR3nt: TGTGCCAGCTCACCATCGAGGATGGAAGAGACCCAGTACTTC
CDR3aa: CASSPSRMEETQYF
abundance: .
v_gene: TRBV18
d_gene: .
j_gene: TRBJ2-5

CDR3nt: TGTGCCACCAGTGATGCATACAGGGCGGCCTACGAGCAGTACTTC
CDR3aa: CATSDAYRAAYEQYF
abundance: .
v_gene: TRBV24-1
d_gene: .
j_gene: TRBJ2-7

CDR3nt: TGTGCCAGCAGCTTGGGGTTAGCGGGAGCCAGCTACGAGCAGTACTTC
CDR3aa: CASSLGLAGASYEQYF
abundance: .
v_gene: TRBV5-4
d_gene: TRBD2
j_gene: TRBJ2-7

CDR3nt: TGTGCCAGCAGCCGAGCAGATACGCAGTATTTT
CDR3aa: CASSRADTQYF
abundance: .
v_gene: TRBV3-1/TRBV3-2
d_gene: .
j_gene: TRBJ2-3

CDR3nt: TGCGCCAGCAGCCAAGATCGAACGGGAGGTAGTGAGACCCAGTACTTC
CDR3aa: CASSQDRTGGSETQYF
abundance: .
v_gene: TRBV4-1
d_gene: TRBD2
j_gene: TRBJ2-5

CDR3nt: TGTGCCAGCAGCTCCGGAGGTAATTCACCCCTCCACTTT
CDR3aa: CASSSGGNSPLHF
abundance: .
v_gene: TRBV7-9
d_gene: .
j_gene: TRBJ1-6

CDR3nt: TGTGCCAGCAGCCGACGCGGGACAGGGAAATCCGATTCACCCCTCCACTTT
CDR3aa: CASSRRGTGKSDSPLHF
abundance: .
v_gene: TRBV7-9
d_gene: TRBD1
j_gene: TRBJ1-6

CDR3nt: TGTGCCAGCAGGGGGAGCACAAGCGTGGCTAACTATGGCTACACCTTC
CDR3aa: CASRGSTSVANYGYTF
abundance: once
v_gene: TRBV5-4
d_gene: .
j_gene: TRBJ1-2

CDR3nt: TGTGCCAGCAGCTTAATGGTTACCGGGACTGAAGCTTTCTTT
CDR3aa: CASSLMVTGTEAFF
abundance: .
v_gene: TRBV11-2
d_gene: .
j_gene: TRBJ1-1

CDR3nt: TGTGCCAGCAGTGAATATTGGACAGGGTCTACTAATGAAAAACTGTTTTTT
CDR3aa: CASSEYWTGSTNEKLFF
abundance: few
v_gene: TRBV25-1
d_gene: TRBD1
j_gene: TRBJ1-4

CDR3nt: TGTGCCAGCAGGAAGACCGGGACAGACTATGGCTACACCTTC
CDR3aa: CASRKTGTDYGYTF
abundance: .
v_gene: TRBV6-5
d_gene: TRBD1
j_gene: TRBJ1-2

CDR3nt: TGTGCTAGTGGTTTGGTCGGCGGGGGAGAGCAGTACTTC
CDR3aa: CASGLVGGGEQYF
abundance: .
v_gene: TRBV12-5
d_gene: TRBD2
j_gene: TRBJ2-7

CDR3nt: TGTGCCAGCAGCGCCCTCTCGAGCGACCAAGAGACCCAGTACTTC
CDR3aa: CASSALSSDQETQYF
abundance: .
v_gene: TRBV28
d_gene: .
j_gene: TRBJ2-5

CDR3nt: TGTGCCACAGGGGATGGCACTGAAGCTTTCTTT
CDR3aa: CATGDGTEAFF
abundance: .
v_gene: TRBV27
d_gene: .
j_gene: TRBJ1-1

CDR3nt: TGTGCCAGCAGCGTAGGGAGCGGGGGTCAGCCCCAGCATTTT
CDR3aa: CASSVGSGGQPQHF
abundance: .
v_gene: TRBV9
d_gene: .
j_gene: TRBJ1-5

CDR3nt: TGTGCCAGCAGCGAGGGAGGGGCTACTGAAGCTTTCTTT
CDR3aa: CASSEGGATEAFF
abundance: .
v_gene: TRBV9
d_gene: .
j_gene: TRBJ1-1

CDR3nt: TGTGCCAGTAGTCCGTCGGGAGCTGGGGCCAACGTCCTGACTTTC
CDR3aa: CASSPSGAGANVLTF
abundance: .
v_gene: TRBV19
d_gene: .
j_gene: TRBJ2-6

CDR3nt: TGTGCCAGCAGTTCTGGGACAGACTATGGCTACACCTTC
CDR3aa: CASSSGTDYGYTF
abundance: .
v_gene: TRBV6-2/TRBV6-3
d_gene: TRBD1
j_gene: TRBJ1-2